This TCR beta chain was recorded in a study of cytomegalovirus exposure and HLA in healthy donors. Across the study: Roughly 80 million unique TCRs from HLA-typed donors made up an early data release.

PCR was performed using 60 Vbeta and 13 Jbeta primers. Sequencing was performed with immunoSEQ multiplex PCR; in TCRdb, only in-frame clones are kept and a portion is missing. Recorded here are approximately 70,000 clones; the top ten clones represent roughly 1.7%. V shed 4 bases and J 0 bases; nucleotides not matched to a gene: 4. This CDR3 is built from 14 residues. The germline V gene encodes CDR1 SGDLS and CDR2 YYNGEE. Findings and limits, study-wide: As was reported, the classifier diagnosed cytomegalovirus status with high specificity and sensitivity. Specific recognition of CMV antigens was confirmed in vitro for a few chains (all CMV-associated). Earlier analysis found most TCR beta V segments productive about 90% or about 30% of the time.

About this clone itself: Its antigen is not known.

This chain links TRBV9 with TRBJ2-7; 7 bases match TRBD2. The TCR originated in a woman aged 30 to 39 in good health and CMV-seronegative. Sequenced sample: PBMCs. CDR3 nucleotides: TGTGCCAGCAGCCCCCTAGCGGTCTCCTACGAGCAGTACTTC. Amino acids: CASSPLAVSYEQYF.